Detailed here is one T cell receptor (beta chain). Which cohort a participant joined came from the clinical history participants gave. The V end lost 7 bases, the J end lost 5 bases, and 7 bases lay between the germline ends. This CDR3 is 11 amino acids long. From germline, CDR1 is SNHLY and CDR2 FYNNEI. These data belong to a study of blood T cell repertoires in COVID-19. Source study methods: Estimates of nucleated cell counts were drawn from the amplification of reference gene primers. Assay used: immunoSEQ multiplex PCR; TCRdb lists only in-frame clones, some missing. D and trimming come from the DNA, and the V and J calls and clone size come from that table. In the table there are about 190,000 clones, approximately 85% of which are singletons.

Sequencing was performed on PBMCs or T cells enriched from blood (not recorded which). The source is a woman between 25 and 40 years old who had recovered from COVID-19. The chain is built from TRBV2 and TRBJ2-3, with TRBD1 as a possible D gene (5 bases). The CDR3 spells CASTREDTQYF. CDR3 DNA: TGTGCCAGCACCAGGGAAGATACGCAGTATTTT.